The rows below give T cell receptor beta chains drawn from one sample of a study of cytomegalovirus exposure and HLA in healthy donors. Data came from immunoSEQ multiplex PCR; TCRdb stores just in-frame clones and leaves some out. The sample totals 30,000 to 35,000 clones; its top ten clones hold about 3.6%. Sample: PBMCs. All receptors derive from a woman in her forties in good health and CMV-seropositive. Each CDR3 is given with its conserved first and last residue. D genes are given only for firm matches.

CDR3 protein	CDR3 DNA	V gene	D gene	J gene
CAGSVLAGGGGPQYF	TGTGCCGGGAGTGTACTGGCGGGAGGGGGAGGGCCCCAGTACTTC	TRBV30	TRBD2	TRBJ2-5
CASSVTGASLETQYF	TGTGCCAGCAGCGTGACAGGGGCGTCTCTAGAGACCCAGTACTTC	TRBV9	TRBD1	TRBJ2-5
CASSVVQGEAFF	TGTGCCAGCAGCGTAGTGCAGGGTGAAGCTTTCTTT	TRBV9	.	TRBJ1-1
CASSMRDGTGAYYGYTF	TGTGCCAGTAGTATGAGAGATGGGACAGGGGCGTACTATGGCTACACCTTC	TRBV19	TRBD1	TRBJ1-2
CASSPAPGLAGGSQYF	TGTGCCAGCAGTCCTGCCCCCGGACTAGCGGGAGGATCCCAGTACTTC	TRBV27	TRBD2	TRBJ2-5
CASRRGNSNQPQHF	TGTGCCAGCAGACGCGGAAACAGCAATCAGCCCCAGCATTTT	TRBV27	.	TRBJ1-5
CASSKAGEKLFF	TGTGCCAGCAGCAAAGCCGGGGAAAAACTGTTTTTT	TRBV4-2	.	TRBJ1-4
CASTLYAGLNNEQFF	TGCGCCAGCACCTTGTATGCGGGGCTGAACAATGAGCAGTTCTTC	TRBV5-1	.	TRBJ2-1
CASSFRLDHEQYF	TGTGCCAGCAGTTTCCGACTAGACCACGAGCAGTACTTC	TRBV28	.	TRBJ2-7
CARRDSDGYTF	TGTGCCAGACGGGACAGTGATGGCTACACCTTC	TRBV6-1	TRBD1	TRBJ1-2
CASSPSLLSEQFF	TGTGCCAGCAGCCCCTCGTTACTATCTGAGCAGTTCTTC	TRBV6-5	.	TRBJ2-1
CASSIESGSQGPLLYGYTF	TGTGCCAGTAGTATAGAATCCGGTTCTCAGGGGCCGCTCTTATATGGCTACACCTTC	TRBV19	.	TRBJ1-2
CASSPRTGADEKLFF	TGTGCCAGTAGTCCCAGGACAGGGGCGGATGAAAAACTGTTTTTT	TRBV19	TRBD1	TRBJ1-4
CASSVRLAGPYEQYF	TGTGCCAGCAGTGTACGACTAGCGGGTCCCTACGAGCAGTACTTC	TRBV6-5	TRBD2	TRBJ2-7
CASSQPDALVGANEQFF	TGTGCCAGCAGCCAACCGGATGCTCTCGTGGGAGCCAATGAGCAGTTCTTC	TRBV14	.	TRBJ2-1
CASSPIVGAEETQYF	TGTGCCAGCTCACCCATTGTGGGAGCGGAAGAGACCCAGTACTTC	TRBV18	.	TRBJ2-5
CASSKQVLSNQPQHF	TGTGCCAGCAGTAAACAGGTGTTGAGCAATCAGCCCCAGCATTTT	TRBV6-1	.	TRBJ1-5
CASSLGLAGGPQYF	TGTGCCAGCAGCTTGGGTCTAGCGGGAGGCCCCCAGTACTTC	TRBV5-8	TRBD2	TRBJ2-5
CASSLVSSGGAYEQYF	TGTGCCAGCAGCTTAGTTTCTAGTGGGGGGGCCTACGAGCAGTACTTC	TRBV7-9	TRBD2	TRBJ2-7
CASSLAQRGYEQYF	TGTGCCAGCAGCTTAGCGCAGCGAGGCTACGAGCAGTACTTC	TRBV7-2	.	TRBJ2-7
CSVRDPKRLGEQFF	TGCAGCGTTCGGGACCCTAAGAGACTAGGTGAGCAGTTCTTC	TRBV29-1	.	TRBJ2-1
CASSYSHVGRGGYTF	TGTGCCAGCAGTTACTCCCACGTAGGGAGAGGTGGCTACACCTTC	TRBV6-5	.	TRBJ1-2
CASSRTGTGDQPQHF	TGCGCCAGCAGCCGCACCGGGACAGGGGATCAGCCCCAGCATTTT	TRBV4-1	TRBD1	TRBJ1-5
CASSFPGSRYEQYF	TGTGCCAGCAGCTTTCCCGGGAGTAGGTACGAGCAGTACTTC	TRBV13	.	TRBJ2-7
CASSLLPGTGDYEQYF	TGTGCCAGCAGTTTGCTGCCCGGGACAGGGGACTACGAGCAGTACTTC	TRBV27	TRBD1	TRBJ2-7
CASKGTGVTDTQYF	TGTGCCAGCAAGGGAACAGGAGTCACAGATACGCAGTATTTT	TRBV6-5	.	TRBJ2-3
CASSFPGQGTGELFF	TGTGCCAGCAGTTTCCCGGGACAGGGTACCGGGGAGCTGTTTTTT	TRBV28	TRBD1	TRBJ2-2
CASMPGANYGYTF	TGTGCCAGTATGCCCGGGGCTAACTATGGCTACACCTTC	TRBV28	.	TRBJ1-2
CSAGGSGANVLTF	TGCAGCGCCGGCGGTTCTGGGGCCAACGTCCTGACTTTC	TRBV29-1	.	TRBJ2-6
CAWSAGSGETQYF	TGTGCCTGGAGTGCCGGGTCGGGAGAGACCCAGTACTTC	TRBV30	.	TRBJ2-5
CASSLLGTGFSLF	TGTGCCAGCAGCTTACTTGGGACAGGGTTTAGTCTCTTC	TRBV7-2	TRBD1	TRBJ2-1
CASSPRTSGTSVDTQYF	TGTGCCAGCAGCCCTCGGACTAGCGGGACGTCGGTAGATACGCAGTATTTT	TRBV4-2	TRBD2	TRBJ2-3
CASSRGGTSGSHEQYF	TGTGCCAGCAGCCGAGGTGGGACTAGCGGGAGCCACGAGCAGTACTTC	TRBV4-2	TRBD2	TRBJ2-7
CASSIGRNTEAFF	TGTGCCAGTAGTATTGGCAGGAACACTGAAGCTTTCTTT	TRBV19	.	TRBJ1-1
CASSFSGIYGYTF	TGTGCCAGCAGTTTTTCAGGAATCTATGGCTACACCTTC	TRBV6-5	.	TRBJ1-2
CASSLREGSAYEQYF	TGTGCCAGCAGCTTGCGAGAGGGCAGCGCCTACGAGCAGTACTTC	TRBV7-8	.	TRBJ2-7
CASYSTGHF	TGTGCTAGCTACTCAACTGGGCACTTC	TRBV7-7	.	TRBJ2-7
CASSRQGFHEQYF	TGTGCCAGCAGTCGACAGGGATTCCACGAGCAGTACTTC	TRBV6-5	TRBD1	TRBJ2-7
CASSPGQGSGDGYTF	TGTGCCAGCAGTCCGGGACAGGGATCGGGTGATGGCTACACCTTC	TRBV28	TRBD1	TRBJ1-2
CASSLDGGITDTQYF	TGTGCCAGCAGCTTAGATGGCGGAATCACAGATACGCAGTATTTT	TRBV7-6	.	TRBJ2-3
CASSHTGLAGSFQYF	TGTGCCAGCAGTCATACGGGACTAGCGGGGAGTTTCCAGTACTTC	TRBV7-9	TRBD2	TRBJ2-7
CASSPNEGYEQYF	TGTGCCAGCAGCCCCAACGAGGGCTACGAGCAGTACTTC	TRBV4-2	.	TRBJ2-7
CASSPAGGPETQYF	TGTGCCAGCAGCCCAGCGGGAGGGCCAGAGACCCAGTACTTC	TRBV7-9	TRBD2	TRBJ2-5
CASSLRQLNTEAFF	TGTGCCAGCAGTCTAAGACAGTTGAACACTGAAGCTTTCTTT	TRBV28	.	TRBJ1-1
CASSENRKNTGELFF	TGCGCCAGCAGTGAGAACAGAAAGAACACCGGGGAGCTGTTTTTT	TRBV10-1	.	TRBJ2-2
CASSLDGAALKQYF	TGTGCCAGCAGCTTGGACGGAGCGGCTTTAAAGCAGTACTTC	TRBV5-4	.	TRBJ2-7
CASSFYTGGGTGELFF	TGTGCCAGCAGCTTTTATACAGGGGGGGGCACCGGGGAGCTGTTTTTT	TRBV5-6	.	TRBJ2-2
CASSLRSGAEGYTF	TGTGCCAGCAGCTTACGGTCAGGGGCGGAAGGCTACACCTTC	TRBV7-3	.	TRBJ1-2
CASSATGGTGELFF	TGTGCCAGCAGCGCCACAGGGGGCACCGGGGAGCTGTTTTTT	TRBV9	TRBD1	TRBJ2-2
CASSSSLNTEAFF	TGTGCCAGCAGCTCGTCCCTTAACACTGAAGCTTTCTTT	TRBV11-1	.	TRBJ1-1
CSVGRVVLAETQYF	TGCAGCGTTGGCAGGGTGGTTTTGGCGGAGACCCAGTACTTC	TRBV29-1	.	TRBJ2-5
CASSLSSQEAFF	TGTGCCAGCAGTTTAAGTTCCCAGGAAGCTTTCTTT	TRBV28	.	TRBJ1-1
CATSRSIGLAEAGQFF	TGTGCCACCAGCAGATCCATTGGACTAGCGGAGGCAGGGCAGTTCTTC	TRBV15	TRBD2	TRBJ2-1
CASSLDGQGNNSPLHF	TGCGCCAGCAGCTTGGATGGACAGGGCAATAATTCACCCCTCCACTTT	TRBV5-1	TRBD1	TRBJ1-6